The 12 T cell receptor beta chains below come from one sample, sequenced in a study of T cell repertoires in cytomegalovirus infection (dated by TCRdb to about 2019). In the paper's terms, the treatment or condition label means: in vitro stimulation with specific CMV peptide epitopes to enrich CMV-specific T cells. TCRdb lists the instrument as Illumina HiSeq 1500. TCRdb passed the public sequencing reads through fastp at Q25 and MiXCR, retaining productive beta sequences. Identical CDR3 protein sequences are pooled into one entry, listed with their most common genes and DNA. Counted in this sample were roughly 160,000 distinct CDR3 sequences; less than 25% of them appeared once. About 25% of the sample lies in the top ten. These receptors have no identified antigens. This specimen consisted of CD8+ T cells from cultured PBMCs, obtained from culture after CMV antigen stimulation. The source is a human donor in good health (CMV status not recorded). Some clones in this sample may be carry-over from other donors' samples.

This clonotype was counted a few times. The V and J genes are TRBV6-2 or TRBV6-3 and TRBJ1-2; D gene unclear. This CDR3 spans 13 amino acids. The V end lost 2 bases, the J end lost 5 bases, and 9 bases lay between the germline ends. Germline values: CDR1 MNHEY, CDR2 SVGEGT. CDR3 in amino acids: CASSYEAGYGYTF. DNA for the CDR3: TGTGCCAGCAGTTACGAGGCAGGATATGGCTACACCTTC.

As for this clonotype: With a much larger clone just one base away, this may be a read error. The gene calls are TRBV12-3 or TRBV12-4 and TRBJ1-1; no reliable D call. V was shortened by 3 bases and J by 4 bases, with 3 bases between the two germline ends. This CDR3 region has 11 residues. The CDR3 nucleotides read TGTGCCAGCAGTTTCACCACTGAAGCTTTCTTT. Its protein product is CASSFTTEAFF.

This clonotype was detected only a few times. V usage is TRBV7-3 and J usage is TRBJ1-1; 7 nucleotides line up with TRBD1. The CDR3 consists of 18 residues. V trimming: 5 bases; J trimming: 0 bases; junction bases outside the gene matches: 15. In germline, CDR1 is SGHTA, CDR2 FQGTGA. CDR3 bases: TGTGCCAGCAGCCCGCGGGGAGGGGGCTCCCCCATGAACACTGAAGCTTTCTTT. It encodes CASSPRGGGSPMNTEAFF.

This sequence joins TRBV6-2 or TRBV6-3 and TRBJ2-3, with 9 positions matching TRBD1. In germline, CDR1 is MNHEY, CDR2 SVGEGT. The CDR3 extends over 16 amino acids. Germline trimming cut 5 bases from V and 6 bases from J; bases unmatched to any gene: 12. The CDR3 DNA sequence: TGTGCCAGCAGTCAACGGACAGGGGTCCAAGGCGATACGCAGTATTTT. As protein: CASSQRTGVQGDTQYF.

Comment on this clonotype: Since the CDR3 does not end with the conserved phenylalanine or tryptophan, this likely comes from a read error. This sequence joins TRBV12-3 or TRBV12-4 and TRBJ1-6; TRBD1 is a possible D gene (5 bases). Deletions cut 5 bases from V and 10 bases from J, with 15 bases between. The CDR3 length is 14 residues. In DNA, the CDR3 is TGTGCCAGCAGTCCTACCTCGGGGCCCTCACCCCTCCACTTA. It is translated as CASSPTSGPSPLHL.

This clonotype was picked up a small number of times. The genes are TRBV7-9 and TRBJ2-1; 10 bases fit TRBD1. This CDR3 has 17 residues. Germline CDR1 is SEHNR and CDR2 is FQNEAQ (reference sequence). Losses at the gene ends were 5 bases for V and 1 base for J; bases not matched to a gene: 8. Here the CDR3 DNA reads TGTGCCAGCAGCCCGAGGACAGGGGGAATATCCTACAATGAGCAGTTCTTC. This encodes CASSPRTGGISYNEQFF.

This clonotype was seen a few times. V and J are TRBV7-2 and TRBJ2-7; TRBD1 aligns across 7 bases. The germline V gene has CDR1 SGHTA and CDR2 FQGNSA. The CDR3 spans 14 residues. Trimming removed 5 bases from V and 5 bases from J; junction bases left unmatched: 9. CDR3 DNA sequence: TGTGCCAGCAGCCTACCCGACAGGGTTCACGAGCAGTACTTC. Amino acid sequence: CASSLPDRVHEQYF.

This chain joins TRBV10-3 and TRBJ1-1; 7 bases are shared with TRBD1. CDR1 is ENHRY and CDR2 is SYGVKD in the germline V gene. The junction had 6 bases not matched to a gene; V was cut back by 5 bases and J by 0 bases. The CDR3 length is 15 residues. CDR3 amino acids: CAISQMGQMNTEAFF. The CDR3 nucleotides read TGTGCCATCAGTCAGATGGGACAGATGAACACTGAAGCTTTCTTT.

There are many counts of this clonotype. This chain links TRBV2 with TRBJ2-5; D not resolved. V lost 3 bases and J lost 5, with 13 bases in between. This CDR3 is built from 14 residues. Germline-derived CDR1 and CDR2 are SNHLY and FYNNEI. The CDR3 here is CASSDSQAEETQYF. CDR3 DNA: TGTGCCAGCAGTGATAGCCAGGCCGAGGAGACCCAGTACTTC.

J is TRBJ1-1 and V is TRBV15; 7 nucleotides align to TRBD1. Trimming removed 0 bases from V and 5 bases from J; junction bases left unmatched: 6. The CDR3 has 15 amino acids. The germline V gene has CDR1 LNHNV and CDR2 YYDKDF (reference sequence). As DNA, the CDR3 is TGTGCCACCAGCAGAGATAGAGGACAGGTGACTGAAGCTTTCTTT. Encoded protein: CATSRDRGQVTEAFF.

The rearrangement links TRBV4-1 to TRBJ2-7; D assignment may be TRBD1 or TRBD2 (5 bases each). This CDR3 is built from 15 residues. The germline V gene has CDR1 MGHRA and CDR2 YSYEKL. Trimming left V 3 bases short and J 0 bases short, with 12 bases between. CDR3 residues: CASSQLSGSSYEQYF. For the CDR3, the DNA is TGCGCCAGCAGCCAGCTCTCAGGGAGCTCCTACGAGCAGTACTTC.

The V and J genes are TRBV24-1 and TRBJ1-2; no clear D. With 1 base removed from V and 10 bases from J, the gap between germline ends came to 9 bases. From germline, CDR1 is KGHDR and CDR2 SFDVKD. CDR3 length: 12 amino acids. The CDR3: CATSDFQSVYTF. In nucleotides, the CDR3 is TGTGCCACCAGTGATTTCCAGAGCGTCTACACCTTC.